This T cell receptor beta chain appears in the sequencing data of a study of human T cells and chemical hapten exposure. Study-level background: From small differences in pooled library volume came most of the variation in per-sample TCR yields. General study findings and limits: DPC sensitization produced no change in TCRs with frequency above 1 in 1000.

Time point denoted: healthy volunteer bleed at 6 weeks. Unfractionated whole blood was the source of the extracted total RNA. This clonotype came up many times. Its specificity is unknown. Individual cDNA molecules each carried unique molecular identifiers attached by the library. TCRdb independently ran MiXCR on the RACE reads; one entry per CDR3 protein. The sample shows about 34,000 distinct CDR3 sequences, less than 5.5% of them seen only once. Germline-derived CDR1 and CDR2 are SGHAT and FQNNGV. The V and J ends lost 1 base and 7 bases, in that order; junction bases with no gene match: 16. The CDR3 consists of 18 residues.

What was sequenced was whole blood. The TCR originated in a human donor in good health. Some clones in this sample may be carry-over from other donors' samples. The chain uses TRBV11-2 and TRBJ2-1; 7 bases align to TRBD2. In DNA, the CDR3 is TGTGCCAGCAGCTTAGGGTTCCCGGCTCGCGGGAGTAGGAATGAGCAGTTCTTC. Translating it yields CASSLGFPARGSRNEQFF.